This TCR beta chain originates from a study of blood T cell repertoires in COVID-19. Study in general: COVID-19 samples, acute and convalescent, were from the United States, Italy and Spain. T cells, B-cell-depleted T cells, or PBMCs supplied cDNA or gDNA.

In the original workflow: Amplification of reference gene primers provided the estimated nucleated cell counts. The data were produced by immunoSEQ multiplex PCR, yet TCRdb's version contains in-frame clones alone and is incomplete. V, J and clone size reflect that table, while D and trimming were determined from the DNA. The sample lists about 100,000 clones; roughly 81% were seen once. Germline CDR1 is MNHEY and CDR2 is SMNVEV (reference sequence). CDR3 length: 14 residues. V lost 5 bases to trimming and J lost 2 bases, with 13 bases between them. This TCR was sampled from a man between 35 and 55 years old with active or convalescent COVID-19. Sample: peripheral blood. V gene TRBV27 combines with J gene TRBJ2-7, with D perhaps TRBD1 (6 bases). CDR3 protein: CASSRQEYPYEQYF. In DNA form, the CDR3 reads TGTGCCAGCAGTAGACAGGAGTACCCCTACGAGCAGTACTTC.